This entry describes one TCR beta chain. Its specificity is not known. Reasons for excluding patients were uncontrolled infection, other autoimmune disease, pregnancy or lactation. These data are taken from a study of T cells in Graves' hyperthyroidism and ophthalmopathy. General study findings and limits: Most thyroid clonotypes that were expanded above 0.001 also turned up in blood. Patients with ophthalmopathy were separated from those with stable hyperthyroidism by a 13 V-J model.

Amplified TCR beta CDR3 regions derived from RNA transcripts. First-round RT-PCR with HTBI primers amplified the TCR CDR3 region. TCRdb used MiXCR to reprocess the multiplex PCR reads, holding one entry per CDR3 protein. Found here are 200,000 to 250,000 distinct CDR3 sequences, roughly 17% of them singletons; the top ten hold 50%. The TCR sequence derives from a middle-aged man with Graves' hyperthyroidism. The sample taken for sequencing was blood.

The CDR3, as DNA: TGCGCCAGCAGGATGAGAGGGGAGTCAGATACGCAGTATTTT. Protein: CASRMRGESDTQYF. This chain joins TRBV5-1 and TRBJ2-3; D may match TRBD1 or TRBD2 (5 bases each). There are 14 residues in the CDR3. Per germline, CDR1 SGHRS and CDR2 YFSETQ. Trimming took off 5 bases at V and 4 bases at J, with 14 bases between the two ends.